These 5 T cell receptor beta chains originate from one sample sequenced in a study of CD8+CD57+ T cells in acquired aplastic anemia. Genomic DNA was employed as the template in profiling TCR beta VDJ and CDR3. TCRdb re-called the reads with MiXCR, one entry per CDR3 protein. This table holds 150,000 to 200,000 distinct CDR3 sequences, roughly 47% found once. Sequencing used sorted CD4+, CD8+, or CD8+CD57+ T cells (not recorded which) from PBMCs. Receptors were obtained from a human donor in good health.

This clonotype has ten or more counts. This rearrangement joins TRBV19 to TRBJ2-6; 10 nucleotides align to TRBD2. V trimming: 1 base; J trimming: 5 bases; junction bases outside the gene matches: 8. CDR1 is LNHDA, CDR2 SQIVND, per germline (reference sequence). The CDR3 spans 18 residues. The CDR3 sequence: CASSIGPSGGLWANVLTF. The DNA of the CDR3 is TGTGCCAGTAGTATAGGACCTAGCGGGGGCCTCTGGGCCAACGTCCTGACTTTC.

The chain has TRBV5-1 and TRBJ1-6; unclear D gene. This CDR3 spans 15 amino acids. V shed 4 bases and J shed 11 bases, with 19 bases lying between them. Looked up from germline, CDR1 is SGHRS and CDR2 is YFSETQ. This chain's CDR3 is CASSPEVGSWPPLHF. CDR3 nucleotides: TGCGCCAGCAGCCCCGAGGTGGGTTCGTGGCCACCCCTCCACTTT.

This chain connects TRBV2 to TRBJ1-6, with 9 bases lining up with TRBD1. With V trimmed by 6 bases and J by 7 bases, 7 bases remained unmatched. The germline V gene has CDR1 SNHLY and CDR2 FYNNEI. The CDR3 loop spans 15 amino acids. CDR3 region: CASSDGQGTNSPLHF. The CDR3 region has the DNA TGTGCCAGCAGCGATGGACAGGGGACCAATTCACCCCTCCACTTT. Filled out from reference TRBV2 and TRBJ1-6, the complete variable domain reads EPEVTQTPSHQVTQMGQEVILRCVPISNHLYFYWYRQILGQKVEFLVSFYNNEISEKSEIFDDQFSVERPDGSNFTLKIRSTKLEDSAMYFCASSDGQGTNSPLHFGNGTRLTVT.

V usage is TRBV20-1 and J usage is TRBJ2-7; 8 bases are a match to TRBD2. Germline CDR1 reads DFQATT; CDR2 reads SNEGSKA (reference sequence). The CDR3 is 14 amino acids. The V segment lost 3 bases and the J segment 7 bases; nucleotides outside the gene matches: 11. The CDR3 reads CSARGTSGEWEQYF. The CDR3 coding sequence is TGCAGTGCTAGGGGTACTAGCGGTGAGTGGGAGCAGTACTTC.

The genes are TRBV30 and TRBJ2-7, with D unresolved. The CDR3 spans 12 residues. Germline CDR1 and CDR2: GTSNPN and SVGIG (reference sequence). Trimming left V 2 bases short and J 2 bases short, with 7 bases between. CDR3 protein: CAWSTGPYEQYF. The DNA for the CDR3 is TGTGCCTGGAGTACGGGCCCCTACGAGCAGTACTTC. Variable domain in full (rest from reference TRBV30 and TRBJ2-7): SQTIHQWPATLVQPVGSPLSLECTVEGTSNPNLYWYRQAAGRGLQLLFYSVGIGQISSEVPQNLSASRPQDRQFILSSKKLLLSDSGFYLCAWSTGPYEQYFGPGTRLTVT.